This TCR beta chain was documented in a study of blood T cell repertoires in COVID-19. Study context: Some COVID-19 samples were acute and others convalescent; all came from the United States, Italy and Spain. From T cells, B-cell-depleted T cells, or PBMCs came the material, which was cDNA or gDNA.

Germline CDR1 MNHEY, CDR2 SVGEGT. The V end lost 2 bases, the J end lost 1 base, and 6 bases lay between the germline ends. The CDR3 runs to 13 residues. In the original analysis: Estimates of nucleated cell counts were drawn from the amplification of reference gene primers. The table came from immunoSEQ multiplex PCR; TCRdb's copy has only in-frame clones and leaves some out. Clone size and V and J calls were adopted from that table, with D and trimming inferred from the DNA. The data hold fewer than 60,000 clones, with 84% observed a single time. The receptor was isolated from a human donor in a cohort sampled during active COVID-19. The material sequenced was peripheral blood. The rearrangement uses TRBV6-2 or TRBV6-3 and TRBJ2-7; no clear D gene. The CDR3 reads CASSYGQSYEQYF. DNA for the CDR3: TGTGCCAGCAGTTACGGGCAATCCTACGAGCAGTACTTC.